This note documents a single T cell receptor beta chain sequence. Antigen: not known. These data belong to a study of OX40 agonist ivuxolimab in advanced cancers. Study information: Each patient was given ivuxolimab into a vein every 2 weeks, at 0.01 to 10 mg/kg. Patients assigned to dose escalation were diagnosed with hepatocellular carcinoma, melanoma, renal cell or head and neck cancer. Previous treatment with anti-PD-1, anti-PD-L1 or anti-CTLA-4 therapy was allowed; 40% had received some.

General study points: At 0.1-3.0 mg/kg, partial responders had clonal expansion among the lowest observed.

Assay: immunoSEQ multiplex PCR; the TCRdb copy retains only in-frame clones and omits some. The sample holds some 69,000 clones, about three quarters seen once. The sequence was collected from an adult with an advanced solid tumor such as melanoma, head and neck, liver or kidney cancer. Source: CD4+ or CD8+ T cells sorted from blood, taken in a trial of the OX40 agonist ivuxolimab.

CDR3 DNA sequence: TGTGCCAGCAGTTTAAGTGGGGCGGGAGGGCTGGAGACCCAGTACTTC. Its protein product is CASSLSGAGGLETQYF. The rearrangement links TRBV28 to TRBJ2-5; 9 bases align to TRBD2. CDR3 length: 16 residues. Looked up from germline, CDR1 is MDHEN and CDR2 is SYDVKM. V was pared by 2 bases and J by 5 bases, with 9 bases of the junction left unmatched.